The next 23 T cell receptor beta chains were all read from a single sample in a study of Graves' ophthalmopathy and Graves' hyperthyroidism. For repertoire sequencing, the TCR beta CDR3 regions were amplified from RNA transcripts. In the first round, RT-PCR was carried out with HTBI primers, and a multiplex PCR formed the second round. TCRdb re-called the multiplex PCR reads with MiXCR, one entry per CDR3 protein. Of around 600,000 distinct CDR3 sequences in the sample, about two fifths were seen once. The sample comprised peripheral blood. Receptors were obtained from an adult man with Graves' ophthalmopathy.

To note about this clonotype: This may come from a read error, since a much larger clone is one base off. The rearrangement joins TRBV19 to TRBJ2-7, with D uncertain. This CDR3 has 12 residues. Per germline, CDR1 LNHDA and CDR2 SQIVND (reference sequence). The CDR3 sequence is CASPLPSYGQYF. In DNA form, the CDR3 reads TGTGCCAGTCCACTTCCCTCCTACGGGCAGTACTTC.

The rearrangement uses TRBV11-3 and TRBJ1-1, with D hard to call. The CDR3 length is 18 residues. CDR1 and CDR2 (germline): SGHNT, YENEEA. V was pared by 2 bases and J by 3 bases, with 22 bases between. CDR3 in DNA: TGTGCCAGCAGCTTATATTTCGGGGTTTTGACCCCTGACACTGAAGCTTTCTTT. It is translated as CASSLYFGVLTPDTEAFF.

This clonotype showed up many times. CDR3: CASSRGGTGELFF. The CDR3 DNA is TGTGCCAGCAGCAGGGGGGGTACCGGGGAGCTGTTTTTT. The chain links TRBV7-9 to TRBJ2-2; D is perhaps TRBD2 (7 bases). The CDR3 is 13 amino acids. Between the trimmed V and J ends, which lost 5 bases and 5 bases, there was a span of 9 bases. Looked up from germline, CDR1 is SEHNR and CDR2 is FQNEAQ (reference sequence).

This chain links TRBV9 with TRBJ1-5, with D unclear. CDR1 is SGDLS, CDR2 YYNGEE, per germline. This CDR3 spans 14 amino acids. With 1 base removed from V and 8 bases from J, the gap between germline ends came to 13 bases. The CDR3 spells CASSVWLVGEPQHF. The DNA of the CDR3 is TGTGCCAGCAGCGTATGGTTGGTCGGGGAGCCCCAGCATTTT. The full variable domain, in which reference TRBV9 and TRBJ1-5 provide the parts outside the CDR3, is DSGVTQTPKHLITATGQRVTLRCSPRSGDLSVYWYQQSLDQGLQFLIQYYNGEERAKGNILERFSAQQFPDLHSELNLSSLELGDSALYFCASSVWLVGEPQHFGDGTRLSIL.

The rearrangement links TRBV20-1 to TRBJ2-7, with 14 bases fitting TRBD2. The V and J ends lost 5 bases and 4 bases, in that order; junction bases with no gene match: 22. CDR1 and CDR2 from the germline V gene are DFQATT and SNEGSKA (reference sequence). The CDR3 has 20 amino acids. CDR3 protein: CSAFSSPGLAGGLSGYEQYF. CDR3 DNA sequence: TGCAGTGCTTTCTCCTCCCCCGGACTAGCGGGGGGACTCTCAGGGTACGAGCAGTACTTC.

J is TRBJ2-1 and V is TRBV11-2; 9 nucleotides match TRBD1. Germline values: CDR1 SGHAT, CDR2 FQNNGV. V lost 5 bases, J lost 3 bases, and 5 bases stayed unmatched. This CDR3 has 15 residues. The CDR3: CASSPGTGFYNEQFF. DNA of the CDR3: TGTGCCAGCAGCCCCGGGACAGGGTTCTACAATGAGCAGTTCTTC.

This clonotype was seen a handful of times. The chain couples TRBV20-1 to TRBJ2-7; 9 positions match TRBD2. The CDR3 has 14 amino acids. Germline-derived CDR1 and CDR2 are DFQATT and SNEGSKA (reference sequence). V shed 3 bases, J shed 3 bases, and the junction held 6 bases outside the gene matches. CDR3 nucleotides: TGCAGTGCTAGTTCGGGACTAGCCCTCTACGAGCAGTACTTC. The encoded protein is CSASSGLALYEQYF.

This clonotype occurred many times. The V gene is TRBV25-1, the J gene TRBJ1-3; no firm D call. The germline V gene encodes CDR1 MGHDK and CDR2 SYGVNS. This CDR3 contains 14 residues. The V end lost 3 bases, the J end lost 1 base, and 7 bases lay between the germline ends. As DNA, the CDR3 is TGTGCCAGCAGTGAGAGGGTTTCTGGAAACACCATATATTTT. Translation gives CASSERVSGNTIYF.

This clonotype has only one observation. The V gene is TRBV29-1, the J gene TRBJ2-5; no definite D call. This CDR3 comprises 16 residues. The ends were cut back, 5 bases at V and 5 bases at J, with 24 bases in the middle. Germline assignment: CDR1 SQVTM and CDR2 ANQGSEA. CDR3 amino acids: CSVNGRRSTGMETQYF. In nucleotides, the CDR3 is TGCAGCGTTAACGGCCGGAGATCGACGGGTATGGAGACCCAGTACTTC.

This chain links TRBV15 with TRBJ2-5; maybe TRBD2 (6 bases). This CDR3 spans 15 amino acids. Germline CDR1 and CDR2: LNHNV and YYDKDF (reference sequence). With 3 bases removed from V and 1 base from J, the gap between germline ends came to 12 bases. CDR3 bases: TGTGCCACCAGCAGTTACGGGACTGGCCAAGAGACCCAGTACTTC. This translates into CATSSYGTGQETQYF.

The chain is built from TRBV10-3 and TRBJ2-7; 8 bases fit TRBD1. The last part of the DNA fits TRBJ2-1 better; the J call may be wrong. The CDR3 length is 14 residues. Per germline, CDR1 ENHRY and CDR2 SYGVKD. DNA of the CDR3: TGTGCCATCAGCCCCTCGACAGGGGACAATGAGCAGTTCTTC. Translating gives CAISPSTGDNEQFF.

Many counts were recorded for this clonotype. The J gene is TRBJ2-5, the V gene TRBV5-4, with 8 bases identical to TRBD2. The J segment lost 4 bases and the V segment lost 3 bases, leaving 8 bases of the junction unmatched. The CDR3 has 15 residues. CDR1 is SGHNT, CDR2 YYREEE, per germline (reference sequence). This chain's CDR3 is CASSYGTRSSETQYF. As DNA, the CDR3 is TGTGCCAGCAGCTATGGGACTAGGTCATCAGAGACCCAGTACTTC.

The rearrangement joins TRBV10-3 to TRBJ2-7; TRBD2 matches at 9 bases. V shed 6 bases, J shed 6 bases, and the junction held 12 bases outside the gene matches. The CDR3 loop spans 15 amino acids. From germline, CDR1 is ENHRY and CDR2 SYGVKD. CDR3 nucleotides: TGTGCCATCAGAGGGTCGGGTCTAGCGGGAAGCGAGCAGTACTTC. This codes for CAIRGSGLAGSEQYF.

This chain connects TRBV5-6 to TRBJ2-7; D perhaps matches TRBD2 (7 bases). Between the trimmed V and J ends, which lost 4 bases and 5 bases, there was a span of 16 bases. This CDR3 comprises 14 residues. CDR1 and CDR2 from the germline V gene are SGHDT and YYEEEE. The CDR3, as DNA: TGTGCCAGCAGCCGAGGGGGGGGATTCCACGAGCAGTACTTC. Amino acids: CASSRGGGFHEQYF.

This clonotype was seen repeatedly, ten times or more. The genes are TRBV4-1 and TRBJ1-5; D is undetermined. The germline CDR1 and CDR2 sequences are MGHRA and YSYEKL. CDR3 length equals 13 residues. V lost 2 bases and J lost 4, with 6 bases in between. CDR3 sequence: CASSQHSNQPQHF. Written as DNA, the CDR3 is TGCGCCAGCAGCCAACACAGTAATCAGCCCCAGCATTTT.

V and J are TRBV9 and TRBJ1-5; D unclear. The CDR3 consists of 15 residues. Germline V gives CDR1 SGDLS, CDR2 YYNGEE. V lost 3 bases to trimming and J lost 11 bases, with 21 bases between them. The CDR3 protein is CASSASGRAGETQHF. CDR3 nucleotides: TGTGCCAGCAGCGCTAGCGGGAGGGCCGGAGAGACCCAGCATTTT. Full variable domain (missing parts from reference TRBV9 and TRBJ1-5): DSGVTQTPKHLITATGQRVTLRCSPRSGDLSVYWYQQSLDQGLQFLIQYYNGEERAKGNILERFSAQQFPDLHSELNLSSLELGDSALYFCASSASGRAGETQHFGDGTRLSIL.

J is TRBJ1-2 and V is TRBV6-4, with no clear D. Germline V gene sequence: CDR1 MRHNA, CDR2 SNTAGT. This CDR3 is built from 17 residues. V was pared by 6 bases and J by 1 base, with 21 bases between. CDR3 nucleotides: TGTGCCAGCAGCCCCACGGGATACAGTCCAATTAACTATGGCTACACCTTC. Its translation is CASSPTGYSPINYGYTF.

This clonotype was recorded at least ten times. This rearrangement joins TRBV2 to TRBJ2-5, with a weak D call TRBD1 (5 bases). The CDR3 extends over 13 amino acids. Germline V gives CDR1 SNHLY, CDR2 FYNNEI. Trimming cost V 6 bases and J 5 bases, with 13 bases left between them. For the CDR3, the DNA is TGTGCCAGCAGAGGGGTTTGGGGCGAGACCCAGTACTTC. It encodes CASRGVWGETQYF.

The J gene is TRBJ2-3, the V gene TRBV7-2, with a weak D call TRBD1 (6 bases). CDR3 length: 14 residues. Germline lookup yields CDR1 SGHTA and CDR2 FQGNSA. V lost 8 bases and J lost 4, with 16 bases in between. The CDR3 here is CASGMSTGPDTQYF. The CDR3 DNA is TGTGCCAGCGGGATGAGTACAGGGCCAGATACGCAGTATTTT.

This clonotype came up a few times. The rearrangement uses TRBV6-5 and TRBJ1-1; 7 bases align to TRBD1. Trimming removed 2 bases from V and 1 base from J; junction bases left unmatched: 7. This CDR3 spans 16 amino acids. In germline, CDR1 is MNHEY, CDR2 SVGAGI. CDR3 bases: TGTGCCAGCAGTTACCCAGGGGACAGCGGGAACACTGAAGCTTTCTTT. Its protein is CASSYPGDSGNTEAFF.

Ten or more counts support this clonotype. The chain employs TRBV5-1 and TRBJ1-2, with 9 nucleotides matching TRBD1. Germline V gene sequence: CDR1 SGHRS, CDR2 YFSETQ. J gave up 6 bases and V 5 bases, and 5 bases lay outside the gene matches. The CDR3 is made up of 13 amino acids. The CDR3 DNA reads TGCGCCAGCAGTCAACAGGGGGCTGATGGCTACACCTTC. Its translation: CASSQQGADGYTF.

The V call is TRBV10-3, the J call TRBJ2-1; the D is unclear. CDR1 ENHRY and CDR2 SYGVKD come from the germline V gene. Trimming removed 4 bases from V and 7 bases from J, with 17 bases in between. The CDR3 is 15 residues long. This CDR3 reads CAISGVVGVVNEQFF. The CDR3 nucleotides are TGTGCCATCAGTGGGGTGGTTGGAGTAGTGAATGAGCAGTTCTTC.

The chain couples TRBV29-1 to TRBJ1-2; D gene unclear. The CDR3 is 9 amino acids. V was pared by 7 bases and J by 8 bases, with 8 bases between. Germline V gene data show CDR1 as SQVTM and CDR2 as ANQGSEA. The CDR3: CSDLGGYTF. The CDR3 DNA follows: TGCAGCGACCTAGGGGGCTACACCTTC.